The 26 T cell receptor beta chains given below trace back to one sample, sequenced in a study of beta chain features in type 1 diabetes. General study findings and limits: Shorter TCRB CDR3s, moderately but significantly so, marked every one of the four CD4+ subsets in Type 1 diabetes patients.

The antigens these receptors bind are not known. Reverse transcribing all isolated RNA meant expressed TCRB transcripts were sequenced. The protocol was immunoSEQ multiplex PCR, while the TCRdb copy is restricted to in-frame clones and leaves out a portion. The profile shows around 70,000 clones, about 50% of them singletons. Sequencing input: central memory CD4+ T cells from blood. The receptors were gathered from a man aged 30-40 years with type 1 diabetes.

The gene calls are TRBV13 and TRBJ1-1; TRBD1 agrees at 7 bases. The J segment lost 0 bases and the V segment lost 6 bases, leaving 7 bases of the junction unmatched. There are 15 residues in the CDR3. In germline, CDR1 is PRHDT, CDR2 FYEKMQ (reference sequence). This CDR3 reads CASRIPGTVNTEAFF. The CDR3 DNA follows: TGTGCCAGCAGAATACCGGGGACAGTGAACACTGAAGCTTTCTTT.

The DNA for the CDR3 is TGTGCCAGCAGGCCTCAGGGGGGCTCTGGAAACACCATATATTTT. Its protein product is CASRPQGGSGNTIYF. The V call is TRBV2, the J call TRBJ1-3; TRBD1 agrees at 7 bases. The J segment lost 0 bases and the V segment lost 6 bases, leaving 5 bases of the junction unmatched. The V gene's germline CDR1 is SNHLY and CDR2 FYNNEI. The CDR3 is 15 amino acids.

This chain uses TRBV19 with TRBJ2-2, with 8 positions matching TRBD1. Germline lookup yields CDR1 LNHDA and CDR2 SQIVND (reference sequence). Germline trimming cut 2 bases from V and 6 bases from J; bases unmatched to any gene: 8. CDR3 size: 16 residues. CDR3 sequence: CASSIRTGGRAGELFF. CDR3 nucleotide sequence: TGTGCCAGTAGTATACGCACAGGGGGACGGGCCGGGGAGCTGTTTTTT. Combining the CDR3 with reference TRBV19 and TRBJ2-2 gives the whole variable domain DGGITQSPKYLFRKEGQNVTLSCEQNLNHDAMYWYRQDPGQGLRLIYYSQIVNDFQKGDIAEGYSVSREKKESFPLTVTSAQKNPTAFYLCASSIRTGGRAGELFFGEGSRLTVL.

The gene calls are TRBV18 and TRBJ2-7, with D hard to call. The CDR3 is 10 residues long. Trimming left V 9 bases short and J 3 bases short, with 6 bases between. CDR1 and CDR2 (germline): KGHSH, LQKENI. As DNA, the CDR3 is TGTGCCAGGCCCTACTACGAGCAGTACTTC. As protein: CARPYYEQYF.

This clone was counted between two and nine times. V is TRBV7-9 and J is TRBJ2-3; D is undetermined. Germline-derived CDR1 and CDR2 are SEHNR and FQNEAQ (reference sequence). This CDR3 is built from 15 residues. V lost 3 bases, J lost 4 bases, and 14 bases lay in between. CDR3 nucleotides: TGTGCCAGCAGCTTCGGCGAGGCCGCCTCAGATACGCAGTATTTT. Translating gives CASSFGEAASDTQYF.

This chain joins TRBV5-1 and TRBJ1-4; 8 nucleotides match TRBD1. Germline V gene sequence: CDR1 SGHRS, CDR2 YFSETQ. CDR3 size: 16 residues. The trim removed 2 bases at V and 3 bases at J, leaving 6 bases unmatched. The CDR3 loop is CASSFSTGGANEKLFF. CDR3 nucleotides: TGCGCCAGCAGCTTTTCTACAGGGGGGGCTAATGAAAAACTGTTTTTT.

The chain joins TRBV15 to TRBJ2-7, with 7 bases lining up with TRBD1. The CDR3 has 15 residues. Germline CDR1 LNHNV, CDR2 YYDKDF (reference sequence). J gave up 2 bases and V 3 bases, and 7 bases lay outside the gene matches. In DNA, the CDR3 is TGTGCCACCAGCAGTAAGGGACAGAGAACCTACGAGCAGTACTTC. This codes for CATSSKGQRTYEQYF.

The rearrangement uses TRBV29-1 and TRBJ2-3; maybe TRBD2 (6 bases). Germline V gene data show CDR1 as SQVTM and CDR2 as ANQGSEA. The V gene lost 1 base and the J gene lost 14 bases, with 19 bases spanning the gap. This CDR3 has 13 amino acids. The CDR3 coding sequence is TGCAGCGTTGAAGGGCCCGGGACTGTGGTCTGGTATTTT. Its translation is CSVEGPGTVVWYF.

The chain has TRBV30 and TRBJ2-5; D is undetermined. This CDR3 is 10 amino acids long. The V end was cut by 2 bases, the J end by 5 bases, with 3 bases between. Germline values: CDR1 GTSNPN, CDR2 SVGIG (reference sequence). The CDR3 region is CAWSQETQYF. DNA of the CDR3: TGTGCCTGGAGTCAGGAGACCCAGTACTTC.

The rearrangement links TRBV14 to TRBJ2-1, with D unresolved. The length of the CDR3 is 12 residues. Germline CDR1 and CDR2: SGHDN and FVKESK. The germline V and J ends were trimmed by 4 bases and 10 bases, with 11 bases remaining between them. The chain's CDR3 is CASSLTGAEQFF. The CDR3 DNA is TGTGCCAGCAGCCTAACCGGAGCCGAGCAGTTCTTC.

There are a few counts of this clone. This chain uses TRBV2 with TRBJ2-5; D unresolved. V was trimmed by 9 bases and J by 5 bases, leaving 16 bases between them. The CDR3 has 13 residues. Looked up from germline, CDR1 is SNHLY and CDR2 is FYNNEI. As DNA, the CDR3 is TGTGCCAGTGCTTCGGGTCCCGGGGAGACCCAGTACTTC. Residues: CASASGPGETQYF.

The chain links TRBV2 to TRBJ2-3; 10 bases match TRBD2. This CDR3 has 16 residues. Germline V CDR1 and CDR2: SNHLY, FYNNEI. Trimming took 5 bases from V and 4 from J; bases not matched to a gene: 9. CDR3 region: CASSTRTSGSADTQYF. As DNA, the CDR3 is TGTGCCAGCAGTACCCGGACTAGCGGTTCGGCAGATACGCAGTATTTT.

This clone was found a few times. V and J are TRBV4-2 and TRBJ1-2; D is perhaps TRBD1 (6 bases). The V end was cut by 3 bases, the J end by 8 bases, with 13 bases between. The CDR3 extends over 13 amino acids. Per the germline V gene, CDR1 is LGHNA and CDR2 is YNFKEQ. The CDR3 spells CASSHRDTEGYTF. The CDR3 coding sequence is TGTGCCAGCAGCCATAGGGACACTGAAGGCTACACCTTC.

V is TRBV6-4 and J is TRBJ2-1; D may be TRBD2 (5 bases). Between the trimmed V and J ends, which lost 2 bases and 4 bases, there was a span of 15 bases. The CDR3 covers 16 residues. The germline V gene has CDR1 MRHNA and CDR2 SNTAGT. CDR3 nucleotide sequence: TGTGCCAGCAGTGACACAAATCAGCGGATGTACAATGAGCAGTTCTTC. Amino acids: CASSDTNQRMYNEQFF.

This CDR3 reads CASSLNTGELFF. As DNA, the CDR3 is TGTGCCAGCAGCCTGAACACCGGGGAGCTGTTTTTT. This chain joins TRBV5-6 and TRBJ2-2; no firm D call. Germline CDR1 is SGHDT and CDR2 is YYEEEE. CDR3 length: 12 amino acids. V dropped 4 bases and J dropped 1 base, with 2 bases sitting between them. Filled out from reference TRBV5-6 and TRBJ2-2, the complete variable domain reads DAGVTQSPTHLIKTRGQQVTLRCSPKSGHDTVSWYQQALGQGPQFIFQYYEEEERQRGNFPDRFSGHQFPNYSSELNVNALLLGDSALYLCASSLNTGELFFGEGSRLTVL.

The V and J genes are TRBV4-1 and TRBJ2-5, with 9 bases identical to TRBD2. Per the germline V gene, CDR1 is MGHRA and CDR2 is YSYEKL. Germline trimming cut 1 base from V and 5 bases from J; bases unmatched to any gene: 8. This CDR3 comprises 16 residues. The CDR3 DNA reads TGCGCCAGCAGCCAAGGAAGGGCGGGGGGGGGTGAGACCCAGTACTTC. Its translation is CASSQGRAGGGETQYF.

A few counts support this clone. CDR3 nucleotide sequence: TGTGCCAGCAGTTACTCGAGTCAGGGATGGGATGAGACCCAGTACTTC. Residues: CASSYSSQGWDETQYF. The chain uses TRBV6-5 and TRBJ2-5, with D maybe TRBD1 (5 bases). In germline, CDR1 is MNHEY, CDR2 SVGAGI. V lost 0 bases to trimming and J lost 5 bases, with 16 bases between them. CDR3 length: 16 amino acids.

For this clone: This sample includes further DNA sequences coding for the same CDR3. CDR3: CAWSPEGNQPQHF. CDR3 DNA sequence: TGTGCCTGGAGCCCGGAGGGCAATCAGCCCCAGCATTTT. The gene calls are TRBV30 and TRBJ1-5, with D hard to call. This CDR3 is 13 amino acids long. CDR1 is GTSNPN, CDR2 SVGIG, per germline (reference sequence). Trimming pared 3 bases from V and 2 bases from J, leaving 8 bases between.

This chain connects TRBV2 to TRBJ1-1; the D gene is possibly TRBD1 (5 bases). CDR3 length: 14 amino acids. The V end lost 4 bases, the J end lost 5 bases, and 14 bases lay between the germline ends. Germline V gene data show CDR1 as SNHLY and CDR2 as FYNNEI. CDR3 residues: CASSGEAGRTEAFF. The CDR3, as DNA: TGTGCCAGCAGTGGGGAGGCAGGGCGGACTGAAGCTTTCTTT.

This chain uses TRBV5-1 with TRBJ1-4, with a tentative D call TRBD1 (6 bases). V lost 4 bases to trimming and J lost 5 bases, with 12 bases between them. Germline V lookup: CDR1 SGHRS, CDR2 YFSETQ. CDR3 length: 14 residues. This CDR3 is CASSVSTGNEKLFF. The DNA of the CDR3 is TGCGCCAGCAGCGTGAGTACAGGGAATGAAAAACTGTTTTTT. Full variable domain (outside the CDR3, taken from reference TRBV5-1 and TRBJ1-4): KAGVTQTPRYLIKTRGQQVTLSCSPISGHRSVSWYQQTPGQGLQFLFEYFSETQRNKGNFPGRFSGRQFSNSRSEMNVSTLELGDSALYLCASSVSTGNEKLFFGSGTQLSVL.

The sample holds a few counts of this clone. The genes are TRBV5-1 and TRBJ2-3, with 9 bases that match TRBD2. V dropped 2 bases and J dropped 2; count of bases not matched to a gene: 9. Germline V lookup: CDR1 SGHRS, CDR2 YFSETQ. The CDR3 is 17 amino acids. In DNA, the CDR3 is TGCGCCAGCAGCTTAAGGGTTCTAGCGGGGCCCACAGATACGCAGTATTTT. Translation: CASSLRVLAGPTDTQYF.

On this clone: Its ends do not fully match the called genes, so a read error is possible. This sequence joins TRBV27 and TRBJ2-7, with 8 positions matching TRBD2. The CDR3 spans 16 residues. Germline V gives CDR1 MNHEY, CDR2 SMNVEV (reference sequence). This CDR3 reads CASSPTGGGPPRLREF. Here the CDR3 DNA reads TGTGCCAGCAGTCCCACGGGCGGGGGGCCACCCCGCCTCAGGGAGTTC.

This clone was picked up a small number of times. This chain links TRBV5-1 with TRBJ2-1; no definite D call. Germline V gene lookup returns CDR1 SGHRS and CDR2 YFSETQ. CDR3 length equals 13 residues. V was pared by 4 bases and J by 0 bases, with 5 bases between. As DNA, the CDR3 is TGCGCCAGCAGCCCCAGCTCCTACAATGAGCAGTTCTTC. Translation gives CASSPSSYNEQFF.

The genes are TRBV5-1 and TRBJ2-2, with no clear D. This CDR3 region has 14 residues. V gave up 4 bases and J gave up 6 bases, with 13 bases separating them. The germline gives CDR1 SGHRS, CDR2 YFSETQ. The CDR3 is CASSLDGGAGELFF. CDR3 in DNA: TGCGCCAGCAGCCTTGACGGCGGTGCCGGGGAGCTGTTTTTT.

This clone turned up a few times. CDR3 amino acids: CASTEQGATDTQYF. The CDR3 DNA sequence: TGTGCCAGCACCGAACAGGGGGCTACAGATACGCAGTATTTT. This chain links TRBV2 with TRBJ2-3; the match to TRBD1 covers 9 bases. The V gene's germline CDR1 is SNHLY and CDR2 FYNNEI. The CDR3 covers 14 residues. The V and J ends lost 7 bases and 3 bases, in that order; junction bases with no gene match: 5. The variable domain in full, completed from reference TRBV2 and TRBJ2-3, reads EPEVTQTPSHQVTQMGQEVILRCVPISNHLYFYWYRQILGQKVEFLVSFYNNEISEKSEIFDDQFSVERPDGSNFTLKIRSTKLEDSAMYFCASTEQGATDTQYFGPGTRLTVL.

This clone was recorded a few times. This same CDR3 is encoded by further DNA sequences in the sample. The chain joins TRBV19 to TRBJ1-5; D gene uncertain. The CDR3 covers 13 residues. V lost 1 base and J lost 4, with 5 bases in between. Germline CDR1 reads LNHDA; CDR2 reads SQIVND (reference sequence). The CDR3 reads CASSIGRNQPQHF. The DNA for the CDR3 is TGTGCCAGTAGTATAGGCAGAAATCAGCCCCAGCATTTT.